This record concerns one TCR beta chain sequence. The target antigen is unknown. The CDR3 is 15 residues long. Germline V CDR1 and CDR2: SEHNR, FQNEAQ (reference sequence). V was pared by 5 bases and J by 6 bases, with 19 bases between. This entry belongs to a study of post-analysis software for immune sequencing data. On the study more broadly: In terms of disease course, relapsing-remitting, secondary progressive and progressive-relapsing multiple sclerosis were included.

Study-wide results and limits: Same-batch preparations were strongly co-clustered by F measure. Compared with controls, patients showed significantly lower normalized Chao1 diversity. Five or six TRBV segments appeared more often in patients than in controls, and TRBV5-6, TRBV5-1 and TRBV20-1 were among these.

Prepared libraries of TCR beta cDNA carried unique molecular identifiers. TCRdb re-called the PCR reads with MiXCR, one entry per CDR3 protein. The sample consists of over 700,000 distinct CDR3 sequences, 30% of them appearing once. V is TRBV7-9 and J is TRBJ1-2; D may be TRBD1 (6 bases). Sequenced: blood. This receptor was identified in a girl under 18 with multiple sclerosis. This chain's CDR3 is CASSPGGGGSHGYTF. DNA for the CDR3: TGTGCCAGCAGCCCCGGAGGGGGGGGCTCCCATGGCTACACCTTC.